Listed here are 7 T cell receptor beta chains from one sample, sequenced in a study of blood T cell repertoires in COVID-19. Assay used: immunoSEQ multiplex PCR; TCRdb lists only in-frame clones, some missing. The top ten clones hold roughly 8.5% of a sample with some 490,000 clones, around 85% of them seen once. The sequenced sample was PBMCs or T cells enriched from blood (not recorded which). The receptors shown here come from a woman in her sixties who had recovered from COVID-19.

In this sample, this clone turned up a few times. This rearrangement joins TRBV28 to TRBJ1-6, with 8 bases fitting TRBD1. This CDR3 is 15 amino acids long. Germline CDR1 reads MDHEN; CDR2 reads SYDVKM. V lost 6 bases and J lost 4; bases outside the gene matches: 5. This chain's CDR3 is CASRPRDRYNSPLHF. The DNA for the CDR3 is TGTGCCAGCAGGCCCCGGGACAGGTATAATTCACCCCTCCACTTT.

CDR3 sequence (DNA): TGCGCCAGCAGTGACCCAGGGGGCTTCTATAATTCACCCCTCCACTTT. Encoded protein: CASSDPGGFYNSPLHF. The chain uses TRBV10-2 and TRBJ1-6, with 8 bases identical to TRBD1. The CDR3 runs 16 residues. The germline V gene encodes CDR1 WSHSY and CDR2 SAAADI. After removal of 3 bases from V and 3 bases from J, the junction contained 4 bases not matched to a gene.

V usage is TRBV5-1 and J usage is TRBJ1-6; 12 bases fit TRBD1. The CDR3 has 17 residues. V lost 3 bases and J lost 6; bases outside the gene matches: 7. Germline V gene data show CDR1 as SGHRS and CDR2 as YFSETQ. Here the CDR3 DNA reads TGCGCCAGCAGCTCCGCCGGGACAGGGGGCTTTAATTCACCCCTCCACTTT. It specifies CASSSAGTGGFNSPLHF.

In this sample, this clone turned up once. The chain has TRBV2 and TRBJ2-3, with 9 nucleotides matching TRBD1. The CDR3 has 14 residues. In germline, CDR1 is SNHLY, CDR2 FYNNEI. V lost 10 bases to trimming and J lost 5 bases; unmatched junction nucleotides: 10. The CDR3 DNA sequence: TGTGCCAAGCAACAGGGGGCGATTCAAGATACGCAGTATTTT. Its protein product is CAKQQGAIQDTQYF.

The rearrangement uses TRBV9 and TRBJ2-5; the match to TRBD2 covers 15 bases. Germline CDR1 SGDLS, CDR2 YYNGEE. J was trimmed by 1 base and V by 3 bases; bases with no gene match: 4. This CDR3 has 17 amino acids. CDR3 bases: TGTGCCAGCAGCGAGGGACTAGCGGGGGGACTCCAAGAGACCCAGTACTTC. Translation gives CASSEGLAGGLQETQYF.

The chain joins TRBV5-1 to TRBJ1-5; tentatively, D is TRBD1 (5 bases). Trimming pared 4 bases from V and 0 bases from J, leaving 11 bases between. From germline, CDR1 is SGHRS and CDR2 YFSETQ. This CDR3 has 15 amino acids. CDR3 DNA: TGCGCCAGCAGCCCAACAGGTAGTAGCAATCAGCCCCAGCATTTT. It codes for CASSPTGSSNQPQHF.

This clone was detected once. The chain links TRBV5-1 to TRBJ1-6, with TRBD1 identical over 10 bases. Looked up from germline, CDR1 is SGHRS and CDR2 is YFSETQ. This CDR3 has 19 residues. V gave up 2 bases and J gave up 5 bases; unmatched junction bases: 13. The CDR3 sequence is CASSLAGQGTLVNNSPLHF. CDR3 DNA sequence: TGCGCCAGCAGCTTAGCGGGACAGGGGACCCTCGTGAATAATTCACCCCTCCACTTT.